One sample yielded the 14 T cell receptor beta chains listed below, sequenced in a study of T cells in localized non-small cell lung cancer. Method: immunoSEQ multiplex PCR; TCRdb's copy keeps in-frame clones and lacks some. The top ten hold around a sixth of the sample, which has roughly 38,000 clones, about 80% seen once. The source was peripheral blood, collected before any cancer treatment. The origin of the receptors is a male donor older than 55 with stage III squamous cell lung carcinoma.

J is TRBJ2-3 and V is TRBV19; D gene ambiguous. The CDR3 length is 14 residues. V was pared by 3 bases and J by 0 bases, with 7 bases between. The V gene's germline CDR1 is LNHDA and CDR2 SQIVND (reference sequence). The CDR3 sequence: CASSISSSTDTQYF. For the CDR3, the DNA is TGTGCCAGTAGTATCTCTAGTAGCACAGATACGCAGTATTTT.

This chain connects TRBV7-2 to TRBJ2-1, with 16 bases lining up with TRBD2. From germline, CDR1 is SGHTA and CDR2 FQGNSA. CDR3 size: 16 residues. V shed 7 bases, J shed 10 bases, and the junction held 10 bases outside the gene matches. The CDR3 loop reads CASTQLGLAGGWEQFF. The CDR3 DNA sequence: TGTGCCAGCACCCAGCTGGGACTAGCGGGGGGGTGGGAGCAGTTCTTC. Looking up the rest from reference TRBV7-2 and TRBJ2-1 gives the full variable domain: GAGVSQSPSNKVTEKGKDVELRCDPISGHTALYWYRQSLGQGLEFLIYFQGNSAPDKSGLPSDRFSAERTGGSVSTLTIQRTQQEDSAVYLCASTQLGLAGGWEQFFGPGTRLTVL.

This clone is a singleton in its sample. The chain employs TRBV2 and TRBJ1-2; 7 bases agree with TRBD1. Germline V gene sequence: CDR1 SNHLY, CDR2 FYNNEI. J lost 4 bases, V lost 7 bases, and 9 bases had no gene match. The CDR3 contains 14 residues. DNA for the CDR3: TGTGCCAGCACTTCCCGAGGGGGCTCCTATGGCTACACCTTC. Its translation is CASTSRGGSYGYTF.

This clone turned up a few times. The chain couples TRBV2 to TRBJ2-7, with D tentatively TRBD1 or TRBD2 (7 bases each). Looked up from germline, CDR1 is SNHLY and CDR2 is FYNNEI. Trimming stripped 8 bases from V and 6 bases from J, with 23 bases between. The CDR3 loop spans 15 amino acids. CDR3 in DNA: TGTGCCAGCTTGAGCGGGGCAGGGGGGGAATCCGAGCAGTACTTC. Translated: CASLSGAGGESEQYF.

J is TRBJ1-2 and V is TRBV9; the match to TRBD1 covers 7 bases. CDR1 and CDR2 from the germline V gene are SGDLS and YYNGEE. After removal of 4 bases from V and 8 bases from J, the junction contained 11 bases not matched to a gene. The CDR3 is 14 residues long. CDR3: CASSPRQGAGGYTF. In DNA form, the CDR3 reads TGTGCCAGCAGCCCCCGACAGGGCGCCGGCGGCTACACCTTC.

CDR3 loop: CASSYSGDNYGYTF. The CDR3 DNA reads as TGTGCCAGCAGTTACTCAGGAGATAACTATGGCTACACCTTC. V and J are TRBV6-5 and TRBJ1-2, with unresolved D. V lost 0 bases to trimming and J lost 1 base, with 6 bases between them. Germline-derived CDR1 and CDR2 are MNHEY and SVGAGI. This CDR3 comprises 14 residues.

This rearrangement joins TRBV7-2 to TRBJ2-7, with D possibly being TRBD1 or TRBD2 (5 bases each). The germline V gene has CDR1 SGHTA and CDR2 FQGNSA. The CDR3 is made up of 14 amino acids. Trimming removed 6 bases at V and 0 bases at J, with 12 bases between. The CDR3 DNA follows: TGTGCCAGCAGTCGGGACGCGAGCTCCTACGAGCAGTACTTC. It codes for CASSRDASSYEQYF.

The gene calls are TRBV5-6 and TRBJ2-7, with 7 bases matching TRBD1. After removal of 5 bases from V and 4 bases from J, the junction contained 6 bases not matched to a gene. Germline values: CDR1 SGHDT, CDR2 YYEEEE. This CDR3 contains 13 residues. DNA of the CDR3: TGTGCCAGCAGAAGACAGGGTATGTACGAGCAGTACTTC. Translating it yields CASRRQGMYEQYF.

The rearrangement joins TRBV7-6 to TRBJ2-2; 9 bases align to TRBD2. CDR1 is SGHVS, CDR2 FNYEAQ, per germline. V lost 2 bases and J lost 3; bases outside the gene matches: 10. The CDR3 is made up of 18 amino acids. This CDR3 reads CASSLLIAGASDTGELFF. CDR3 bases: TGTGCCAGCAGCTTACTTATAGCGGGAGCGAGCGACACCGGGGAGCTGTTTTTT.

V usage is TRBV4-2 and J usage is TRBJ2-2; 8 positions agree with TRBD1. Germline CDR1 and CDR2: LGHNA and YNFKEQ. The V and J ends lost 2 bases and 5 bases, in that order; junction bases with no gene match: 10. This CDR3 comprises 17 residues. DNA of the CDR3: TGTGCCAGCAGCCAACAATTGGACAGGGAGGTGACCGGGGAGCTGTTTTTT. It encodes CASSQQLDREVTGELFF.

The rearrangement joins TRBV7-9 to TRBJ1-1; 7 nucleotides align to TRBD1. CDR1 is SEHNR and CDR2 is FQNEAQ in the germline V gene (reference sequence). The CDR3 is 16 amino acids. V lost 5 bases and J lost 0; bases outside the gene matches: 9. The CDR3, as DNA: TGTGCCAGCAGCCTAGAGGCAGGGGGTATGAACACTGAAGCTTTCTTT. This translates into CASSLEAGGMNTEAFF.

The DNA for the CDR3 is TGTGCCTGGAGACGTAGCGGGGAAGCTTTCTTT. The encoded protein is CAWRRSGEAFF. The V and J genes are TRBV30 and TRBJ1-1; D is unclear. V shed 3 bases and J shed 8 bases, with 10 bases lying between them. The germline V gene has CDR1 GTSNPN and CDR2 SVGIG (reference sequence). The CDR3 length is 11 residues.

The count of this clone is one. The chain joins TRBV2 to TRBJ1-1; perhaps TRBD1 as D (5 bases). Germline CDR1 and CDR2: SNHLY and FYNNEI. V shed 4 bases and J shed 0 bases, with 9 bases lying between them. CDR3 length: 14 amino acids. Written as DNA, the CDR3 is TGTGCCAGCAGTGTGTGGGGCGTGAACACTGAAGCTTTCTTT. Encoded protein: CASSVWGVNTEAFF.

On this clone: The sample contains more than one DNA sequence encoding this CDR3. This chain joins TRBV5-1 and TRBJ1-6; a possible D gene is TRBD1 (5 bases). V lost 0 bases and J 11 bases, leaving 12 bases between the germline ends. The CDR3 consists of 14 residues. The germline V gene has CDR1 SGHRS and CDR2 YFSETQ. CDR3 region: CASSLGGGGAPLHF. CDR3 coding DNA: TGCGCCAGCAGCTTGGGTGGCGGGGGGGCACCCCTCCACTTT.